This T cell receptor (beta chain) was identified in a study of cytomegalovirus exposure and HLA in healthy donors (dated by TCRdb to 2016 to 2017). Background on the whole study: An earlier analysis of a few hundred of the donors reported 276 Gb of sequence data and 95 million to 120 million unique TCR beta sequences obtained from about 180 million T cells. Approximately 310 gigabases of sequencing data and tens of millions of unique TCR sequences were included in an early release covering 550 to 650 HLA-typed donors. Among the roughly 390 genotyped donors, roughly 80% belonged to the genetic ancestry cluster associated with self-reported Caucasian donors. The study aimed to test whether cataloging public T cell receptors could reveal signatures of past pathogen exposure. The T cell repertoires of around 730 subjects were profiled by immunosequencing and related to cytomegalovirus serostatus. Along with the approximately 700-subject first cohort, a separate validation cohort of some 130 different subjects was used. To predict cytomegalovirus infection status, the study brought together high-throughput TCR immunosequencing, statistical association of individual TCRs with disease status, and machine learning. A later analysis re-analyzed previously published TCR beta repertoires from 500 to 700 donors and added high-resolution HLA genotyping to study TCR occurrence patterns. In the later analysis, no new phenotypic data were used to find candidate immune exposures; instead, reliance was placed on TCR beta sequences and their occurrence across donors. In an earlier analysis of a few hundred of the donors, high-throughput TCR beta sequencing was used to judge whether each TCR beta V gene segment behaved as functional or pseudogenic. Donor age, sex, ethnicity and CMV serostatus were compiled alongside the repertoire data. In a later genetic analysis, genome-wide SNP genotypes for about three fifths of the 666 donors were used, and that subset was treated as a discovery cohort. All discovery cohort repertoires had been generated using a single sequencing platform. Class I and class II HLA loci were covered by the typing at four-digit resolution. The number of donors typed differed by locus, with roughly 620-630 for A, B, C, DRB1 and DQB1, 522 for DQA1, nearly 610 for DPA1, and approximately 470 for DPB1. Because of strong linkage in the cohort, four or five DR-DQ haplotypes were treated as single units for association and clustering. On average, about 200,000 unique TCR beta nucleotide sequences were sequenced per donor among a few hundred genotyped donors of the cohort, with roughly 18% of those sequences being non-productive.

The investigation overall reported the following: Linkage disequilibrium might explain the correlated functional status among segregating V segments, but an unknown experimental factor could not be ruled out. A further reported finding was that TCR beta sequences accurately predicted the HLA-A and HLA-B alleles for most subjects in the first cohort. Roughly uniform sequencing depth across donors was assumed in presence/absence analyses, although this assumption may not hold. Broadly in line with IMGT annotations, most TCR beta V segments showed up in productive rearrangements about 90% or about 30% of the time in an earlier analysis of around 600 of the donors. In a later analysis, HLA-associated TCR beta chains were found to be more clonally expanded and to have lower generation probabilities than equally common non-associated chains. A later analysis associated 15,000 to 20,000 TCR beta sequences with specific HLA alleles at a false discovery rate of 0.05. The cohort was sequenced for TCR beta chains only, and without alpha or paired-chain data the features that could be detected were limited. In a later analysis, several top co-occurrence clusters were reported to appear linked to parvovirus B19, influenza, CMV and Epstein-Barr virus. The authors suggested that the approach could potentially be generalized to other disease states and immunological phenotypes. Assigning TCR associations to individual alleles was difficult when HLA alleles, especially DR and DQ, strongly co-occurred. Across donors, most TCR sequences were observed very rarely, whereas some public TCRs were present in many individuals. Because counts were too low, about 18 rarely observed V segments, including chromosome 9 orphons, were excluded from the earlier analysis of some 590 of the donors. In a later analysis, the rate of TCR association differed among HLA loci, with DRB1 alleles having the most associated TCRs and HLA-C alleles having the fewest. A later genetic analysis reported fewer N-insertions in productive TCRs among donors in an Asian-associated ancestry cluster than the approximately 670-donor mean. Because HLA typing was missing for some donors at each locus, association tests included only the typed subset. The study listed approximately 150 TCR beta chains as associated with cytomegalovirus. In a later genetic analysis, a missense DCLRE1C variant was associated with V-gene and J-gene trimming of TCR beta chains, and the association was replicated in an independent cohort. The classifier was reported to diagnose cytomegalovirus status with high specificity and sensitivity in both the original cohort and the validation cohort. In vitro tests confirmed that three of the cytomegalovirus-associated TCR beta chains recognize cytomegalovirus antigens. Because the 87-base-pair reads could not distinguish some IMGT-functional V segments, including TRBV6-2 and TRBV6-3, those segments were excluded. For the cohort, immune exposure information was limited to CMV serostatus. A cluster of highly shared sequence variants was judged likely to be a technical artifact of the sequencing pipeline. In a later analysis, most CMV-associated TCR beta chains were found to appear HLA-restricted, with HLA associations seemingly driven largely by CMV exposure.

Points on this clone: Its antigen is unknown. Base quality data are lacking; no much larger clone is found one base away.

Library preparation used the immunoSEQ multiplex PCR assay. The multiplex PCR relied on a mix of 60 forward primers for TCR Vbeta segments and 13 reverse primers for TCR Jbeta segments. A multiplex PCR assay on genomic DNA amplified the CDR3 region of rearranged TCR beta genes. On the Illumina HiSeq System, the amplified TCR beta libraries were sequenced as 87-base-pair reads. The study's processing was this. In a later analysis, about 80 million unique TCR beta chains were counted across the approximately 620 repertoires, and about 10 million of these chains were shared by at least two donors. Raw reads were error-corrected and collapsed into unique sequences by a nearest-neighbor algorithm in which closely related sequences were merged to remove PCR and sequencing errors. V, D and J gene segments were assigned by aligning CDR3 sequences to IMGT reference sequences. For a sequence to be retained, a match of at least six nucleotides was required to both a V gene segment and a J gene segment. Rearrangements were classified as productive when the CDR3 lacked stop codons and remained in frame with V and J, and all other rearrangements were classified as non-productive. CDR3 was defined by IMGT convention, running from the second conserved V-encoded cysteine to the conserved J-encoded phenylalanine. Sequences without an unambiguous match to a single V gene segment were excluded from the earlier analysis of a few hundred of the donors. In an earlier analysis of approximately 610 of the donors, V segments were called functional above 56.7% productive rearrangements and were called segregating when the between-donor standard deviation exceeded 5%. A statistical classification framework was developed to diagnose cytomegalovirus status using the catalog of TCR beta chain sequences. A later analysis assigned V and J genes by comparing TCR nucleotide sequences with IMGT/GENE-DB human TR gene sequences. The TCRdist pipeline was used in a later analysis to assign CDR3 sequences and most-parsimonious VDJ recombination scenarios. In a later analysis, every TCR beta chain was defined by the combination of its CDR3 amino acid sequence and its V-gene family, and reads without a unique V-gene family were dropped. In a later analysis, nearly 600 highly shared, low-generation-probability nucleotide sequences were removed to address suspected cross-contamination and a sequencing artifact. In a later analysis, a clonal expansion index for each public chain was calculated from normalized within-repertoire ranks of inferred template counts. A later analysis computed generation probabilities with a VDJ recombination model fitted to out-of-frame rearrangements, and checked the results against IGoR. In a later analysis, hypergeometric tests were used to score TCR-TCR, TCR-HLA and TCR-CMV co-occurrence, with a repertoire-size bias correction applied to TCR pairs. To estimate false discovery rates, a later analysis permuted the HLA or CMV assignments 20 times. In a later analysis, co-occurring TCRs were grouped with DBSCAN, and TCRdist sequence similarity was added when clustering was performed within HLA-allele-positive subsets. Co-occurrence clustering excluded repertoires with fewer than 30,000 or more than 120,000 public chains, plus five with anomalous nucleotide sharing. TCRdb obtained this table from immuneACCESS and retained in-frame rearrangements with V and J assigned. These tables miss some clones; where compared with another copy, unresolved V genes account for less than half of the shortfall, and the remainder is unexplained. V and J calls and clone size are given by that table; D and trimming were obtained from the DNA. Present in this sample are roughly 180,000 clones, roughly 88% of which were seen just once. The ten most abundant clones make up 1.2% of the sample.

Reading from cysteine to phenylalanine, the CDR3 counts 15 amino acids. The read is trimmed to its CDR3 DNA, 45 bases read in frame from base 1. Clipping removes 6 bases from V and 2 bases from J, with 6 as the unmatched junction base count. The CDR1 and CDR2 encoded by the germline V gene are MGHRA and YSYEKL. The cohort comprised some 700 healthy bone marrow donors. All cohort members were sampled while nominally healthy, although unrecorded immune exposures were likely present. The donor was CMV seronegative and was included in the group of over 300 seronegative cohort members. A peripheral blood sample was collected from each donor, and TCR beta sequencing was performed on peripheral blood mononuclear cells. The Qiagen DNeasy Blood Extraction Kit was used to extract genomic DNA from the blood cell samples.

The sequencing input was PBMCs. The source is a boy aged 2 to 10 in good health and CMV-seronegative. The chain was built from TRBV4-1 and TRBJ2-3, with 9 central nucleotides matching TRBD1. The nucleotide sequence reads TGCGCCAGCAGGCCCACAGGGGGCGACACAGATACGCAGTATTTT. Protein translation: CASRPTGGDTDTQYF.